Below, 21 T cell receptor beta chains from the same sample are listed, as sequenced in a study of T-cell reconstitution after alpha-beta-depleted transplantation in children. Unique molecular identifiers were used in preparing the TCRbeta library. In TCRdb, the PCR reads were re-called with MiXCR into one record per CDR3 protein. In the table there are 250,000 to 400,000 distinct CDR3 sequences, 23% of which are singletons. This sample comprised PBMCs, mostly from graft donor cells, obtained 180 days after TCRalphabeta/CD19-depleted stem cell transplant. The source of these receptors is a male patient younger than 18 who had a stem cell transplant for acute lymphoblastic leukemia, so the T cells may come from the graft donor.

The chain uses TRBV7-2 and TRBJ2-7, with 10 bases lining up with TRBD2. The V gene end was trimmed by 8 bases and the J gene end by 2 bases; junction bases not matched to a gene: 15. CDR1 SGHTA and CDR2 FQGNSA come from the germline V gene. The CDR3 has 17 amino acids. The CDR3 DNA follows: TGTGCCAGCTCGGTTGGGCTAGCGGGAGTAGGTCCCTACGAGCAGTACTTC. This encodes CASSVGLAGVGPYEQYF.

The rearrangement links TRBV5-1 to TRBJ2-3, with unresolved D. The V gene lost 0 bases and the J gene lost 3 bases, with 17 bases spanning the gap. Per the germline V gene, CDR1 is SGHRS and CDR2 is YFSETQ. The CDR3 totals 17 residues. The CDR3 reads CASSLGVVVIDTDTQYF. CDR3 coding DNA: TGCGCCAGCAGCTTGGGTGTAGTCGTTATAGATACAGATACGCAGTATTTT.

The V call is TRBV4-1, the J call TRBJ2-5; D uncertain. Per the germline V gene, CDR1 is MGHRA and CDR2 is YSYEKL. V was trimmed by 4 bases and J by 2 bases, leaving 11 bases between them. The CDR3 extends over 14 amino acids. This chain's CDR3 is CASSPETVQETQYF. The CDR3 DNA reads TGCGCCAGCAGCCCCGAGACCGTTCAAGAGACCCAGTACTTC.

The table lists this clonotype with a few counts. The rearrangement joins TRBV5-5 to TRBJ2-1; 9 bases fit TRBD2. J lost 1 base, V lost 0 bases, and 8 bases had no gene match. The CDR3 has 18 residues. CDR1 and CDR2 (germline): SGHKS, YYEKEE (reference sequence). CDR3 amino acids: CASSLAAIAGASYNEQFF. CDR3 DNA: TGTGCCAGCAGCTTGGCGGCTATAGCGGGAGCGTCCTACAATGAGCAGTTCTTC. The variable domain in full, completed from reference TRBV5-5 and TRBJ2-1, reads DAGVTQSPTHLIKTRGQQVTLRCSPISGHKSVSWYQQVLGQGPQFIFQYYEKEERGRGNFPDRFSARQFPNYSSELNVNALLLGDSALYLCASSLAAIAGASYNEQFFGPGTRLTVL.

This clonotype was seen a few times. The chain uses TRBV10-3 and TRBJ2-7; D possibly corresponds to TRBD2 (7 bases). The CDR3 is 13 amino acids. Trimming took 10 bases from V and 2 from J, leaving 15 bases between them. The germline CDR1 and CDR2 sequences are ENHRY and SYGVKD. As DNA, the CDR3 is TGTGCCACGGGGGGCGGTAGCACCTACGAGCAGTACTTC. Its protein product is CATGGGSTYEQYF.

CDR3 sequence (DNA): TGTGCCAGCACTCCGGGGGACACCCCTTTTAAGCAGTTCTTC. Its protein is CASTPGDTPFKQFF. The rearrangement uses TRBV6-1 and TRBJ2-1; either TRBD1 or TRBD2 may fit D (6 bases each). This CDR3 is 14 amino acids long. Germline V gene sequence: CDR1 MNHNS, CDR2 SASEGT. V was pared by 7 bases and J by 11 bases, with 21 bases between.

The gene calls are TRBV20-1 and TRBJ1-6; D unclear. This CDR3 is 16 amino acids long. Between the trimmed V and J ends, which lost 0 bases and 7 bases, there was a span of 16 bases. Germline CDR1 reads DFQATT; CDR2 reads SNEGSKA (reference sequence). The CDR3 protein is CSARDAGLHGNSPLHF. CDR3 nucleotides: TGCAGTGCTAGAGATGCAGGCCTCCATGGAAATTCACCCCTCCACTTT.

CDR3 region: CATSDKGTSSYEQYF. DNA for the CDR3: TGTGCCACCAGTGACAAAGGGACATCCTCCTACGAGCAGTACTTC. The gene calls are TRBV24-1 and TRBJ2-7; D perhaps matches TRBD1 (6 bases). The CDR3 spans 15 residues. With 4 bases removed from V and 0 bases from J, the gap between germline ends came to 12 bases. CDR1 is KGHDR and CDR2 is SFDVKD in the germline V gene.

The genes are TRBV5-6 and TRBJ2-4; 12 bases map to TRBD2. The CDR3 consists of 16 residues. Germline assignment: CDR1 SGHDT and CDR2 YYEEEE. The junction had 3 bases not matched to a gene; V was cut back by 2 bases and J by 3 bases. The DNA of the CDR3 is TGTGCCAGCAGCTTCAGGACTAGCGGGGACAAAAACATTCAGTACTTC. This sequence encodes CASSFRTSGDKNIQYF.

This clonotype was counted ten times or more. The genes are TRBV7-9 and TRBJ1-1, with D possibly TRBD1 on 5 matching bases. The germline CDR1 and CDR2 sequences are SEHNR and FQNEAQ (reference sequence). This CDR3 is built from 15 residues. Trimming pared 1 base from V and 1 base from J, leaving 10 bases between. CDR3 DNA: TGTGCCAGCAGCTTAGGGAAGACAGCGAACACTGAAGCTTTCTTT. This encodes CASSLGKTANTEAFF.

CDR3 sequence reads: CSVNSMSSYNEQFF. The CDR3 region has the DNA TGCAGTGTAAATAGCATGTCCTCCTACAATGAGCAGTTCTTC. J is TRBJ2-1 and V is TRBV20-1; D gene unclear. CDR1 DFQATT and CDR2 SNEGSKA come from the germline V gene (reference sequence). The CDR3 is 14 amino acids. V was shortened by 7 bases and J by 0 bases, with 13 bases between the two germline ends.

The chain employs TRBV29-1 and TRBJ2-5, with unresolved D. The germline V and J ends were trimmed by 4 bases and 2 bases, with 11 bases remaining between them. Germline-derived CDR1 and CDR2 are SQVTM and ANQGSEA. This CDR3 is built from 13 residues. CDR3: CSVVQARQETQYF. CDR3 nucleotide sequence: TGCAGCGTTGTTCAGGCTAGACAAGAGACCCAGTACTTC.

The chain uses TRBV20-1 and TRBJ1-2; maybe TRBD1 (5 bases). This CDR3 is built from 12 residues. Germline V gene data show CDR1 as DFQATT and CDR2 as SNEGSKA (reference sequence). Trimming removed 5 bases from V and 2 bases from J, with 9 bases in between. CDR3 sequence reads: CSAPGLNYGYTF. The CDR3 bases are TGCAGTGCTCCGGGACTGAACTATGGCTACACCTTC.

This clonotype has just a few counts. V and J are TRBV4-1 and TRBJ2-2; D remains ambiguous. The CDR3 sequence is 15 residues long. From germline, CDR1 is MGHRA and CDR2 YSYEKL. The V end was cut by 8 bases, the J end by 1 base, with 14 bases between. This chain's CDR3 is CASVDRVKNTGELFF. The CDR3 DNA reads as TGCGCCAGCGTTGACCGTGTTAAGAACACCGGGGAGCTGTTTTTT.

The CDR3 DNA is TGTGCCAGCGCAGACGGGGCGGGAGGTGGGTTGGGAGCCAAAAACATTCAGTACTTC. Translation gives CASADGAGGGLGAKNIQYF. The gene calls are TRBV2 and TRBJ2-4, with 8 nucleotides matching TRBD2. Germline trimming cut 8 bases from V and 0 bases from J; bases unmatched to any gene: 18. CDR1 is SNHLY and CDR2 is FYNNEI in the germline V gene. This CDR3 comprises 19 residues.

This clonotype was seen a handful of times. CDR3 amino acids: CASKETGRIHEQFF. CDR3 nucleotides: TGCGCCAGCAAAGAGACAGGGAGGATCCATGAGCAGTTCTTC. V and J are TRBV5-1 and TRBJ2-1; a weak D match, TRBD1 (7 bases). V shed 6 bases and J shed 8 bases, with 18 bases lying between them. The germline V gene has CDR1 SGHRS and CDR2 YFSETQ. CDR3 length equals 14 residues. The variable domain in full, with the rest retrieved from reference TRBV5-1 and TRBJ2-1, is KAGVTQTPRYLIKTRGQQVTLSCSPISGHRSVSWYQQTPGQGLQFLFEYFSETQRNKGNFPGRFSGRQFSNSRSEMNVSTLELGDSALYLCASKETGRIHEQFFGPGTRLTVL.

In this sample, this clonotype turned up a few times. CDR3 residues: CASSLGGTVYNEQFF. The DNA of the CDR3 is TGTGCCAGCAGCTTGGGGGGGACGGTGTACAATGAGCAGTTCTTC. The chain recombines TRBV5-6 with TRBJ2-1; D possibly matches TRBD1 or TRBD2 (5 bases each). This CDR3 is built from 15 residues. Germline lookup yields CDR1 SGHDT and CDR2 YYEEEE. The V gene lost 0 bases and the J gene lost 4 bases, with 11 bases spanning the gap.

The V gene is TRBV20-1, the J gene TRBJ1-5; possible D gene TRBD1, 5 bases. The CDR3 sequence is 13 residues long. V lost 3 bases, J lost 5 bases, and 11 bases lay in between. Germline loops: CDR1 DFQATT, CDR2 SNEGSKA (reference sequence). As DNA, the CDR3 is TGCAGTGCTAGGGGACTGCCAGATCAGCCCCAGCATTTT. The encoded protein is CSARGLPDQPQHF.

V gene TRBV18 combines with J gene TRBJ2-5; 12 bases match TRBD1. This CDR3 has 14 amino acids. Trimming took 3 bases from V and 5 from J; bases not matched to a gene: 1. Germline V gene sequence: CDR1 KGHSH, CDR2 LQKENI. The CDR3 sequence: CASSPGQGAETQYF. The CDR3 coding sequence is TGTGCCAGCTCACCGGGACAGGGGGCTGAGACCCAGTACTTC. Filled out from reference TRBV18 and TRBJ2-5, the complete variable domain reads NAGVMQNPRHLVRRRGQEARLRCSPMKGHSHVYWYRQLPEEGLKFMVYLQKENIIDESGMPKERFSAEFPKEGPSILRIQQVVRGDSAAYFCASSPGQGAETQYFGPGTRLLVL.

A few counts support this clonotype. This chain connects TRBV5-1 to TRBJ1-2; the D is unclear. V was pared by 0 bases and J by 7 bases, with 16 bases between. CDR1 and CDR2 from the germline V gene are SGHRS and YFSETQ. This CDR3 is 15 amino acids long. In DNA form, the CDR3 reads TGCGCCAGCAGCTTGGTAGGGTCCCGGACTTCTGGCTACACCTTC. Protein product: CASSLVGSRTSGYTF. The whole variable domain, filled in from reference TRBV5-1 and TRBJ1-2, reads KAGVTQTPRYLIKTRGQQVTLSCSPISGHRSVSWYQQTPGQGLQFLFEYFSETQRNKGNFPGRFSGRQFSNSRSEMNVSTLELGDSALYLCASSLVGSRTSGYTFGSGTRLTVV.

This clonotype was observed a few times. The rearrangement links TRBV27 to TRBJ1-2; 9 bases match TRBD1. CDR1 is MNHEY and CDR2 is SMNVEV in the germline V gene (reference sequence). V dropped 9 bases and J dropped 5; count of bases not matched to a gene: 7. This CDR3 comprises 13 residues. The CDR3 region has the DNA TGTGCCAGTCTACCGGGACAGGGATATGGCTACACCTTC. Protein: CASLPGQGYGYTF.